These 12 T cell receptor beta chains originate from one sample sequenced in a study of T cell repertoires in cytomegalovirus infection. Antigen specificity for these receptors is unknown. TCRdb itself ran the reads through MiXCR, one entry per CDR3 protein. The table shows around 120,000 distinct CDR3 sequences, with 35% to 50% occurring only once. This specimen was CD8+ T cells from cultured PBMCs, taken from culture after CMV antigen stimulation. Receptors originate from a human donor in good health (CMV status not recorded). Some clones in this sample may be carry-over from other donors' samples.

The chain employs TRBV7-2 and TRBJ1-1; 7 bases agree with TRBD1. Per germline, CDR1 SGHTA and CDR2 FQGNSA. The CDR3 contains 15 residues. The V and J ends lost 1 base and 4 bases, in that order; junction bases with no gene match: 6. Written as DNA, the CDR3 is TGTGCCAGCAGCTTAGTCCAGGGGGGCGGCACTGAAGCTTTCTTT. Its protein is CASSLVQGGGTEAFF.

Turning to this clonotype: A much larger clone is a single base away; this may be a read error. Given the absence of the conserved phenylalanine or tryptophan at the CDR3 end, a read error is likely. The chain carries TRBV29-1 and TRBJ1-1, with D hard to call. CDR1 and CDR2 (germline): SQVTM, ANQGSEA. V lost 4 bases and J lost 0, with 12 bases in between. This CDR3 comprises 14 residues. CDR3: CSVARPEVNTEAFL. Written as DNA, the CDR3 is TGCAGCGTTGCGCGACCTGAGGTGAACACTGAAGCTTTCTTG.

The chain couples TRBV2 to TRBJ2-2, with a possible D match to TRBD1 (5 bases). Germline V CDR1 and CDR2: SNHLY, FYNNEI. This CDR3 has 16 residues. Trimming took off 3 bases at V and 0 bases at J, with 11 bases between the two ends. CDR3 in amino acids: CASSDHRSANTGELFF. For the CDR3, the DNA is TGTGCCAGCAGTGACCACAGGAGCGCGAACACCGGGGAGCTGTTTTTT.

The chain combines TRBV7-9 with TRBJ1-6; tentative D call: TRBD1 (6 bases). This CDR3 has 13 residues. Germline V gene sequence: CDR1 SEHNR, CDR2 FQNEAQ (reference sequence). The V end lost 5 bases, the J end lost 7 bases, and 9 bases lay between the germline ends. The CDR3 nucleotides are TGTGCCAGCAGCGGAAGGGGGAATTCACCCCTCCACTTT. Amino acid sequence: CASSGRGNSPLHF. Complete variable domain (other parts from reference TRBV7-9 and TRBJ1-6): DTGVSQNPRHKITKRGQNVTFRCDPISEHNRLYWYRQTLGQGPEFLTYFQNEAQLEKSRLLSDRFSAERPKGSFSTLEIQRTEQGDSAMYLCASSGRGNSPLHFGNGTRLTVT.

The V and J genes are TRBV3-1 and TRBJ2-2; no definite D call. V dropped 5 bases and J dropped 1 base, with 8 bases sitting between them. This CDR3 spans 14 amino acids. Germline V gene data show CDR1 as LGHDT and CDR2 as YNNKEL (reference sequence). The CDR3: CASSYAVNTGELFF. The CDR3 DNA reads TGTGCCAGCAGCTACGCGGTGAACACCGGGGAGCTGTTTTTT.

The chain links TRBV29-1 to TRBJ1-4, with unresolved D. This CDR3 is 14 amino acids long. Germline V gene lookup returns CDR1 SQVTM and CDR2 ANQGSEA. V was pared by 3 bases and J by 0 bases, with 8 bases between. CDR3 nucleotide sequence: TGCAGCGTTGAGGGAGTTGCAACTAATGAAAAACTGTTTTTT. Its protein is CSVEGVATNEKLFF.

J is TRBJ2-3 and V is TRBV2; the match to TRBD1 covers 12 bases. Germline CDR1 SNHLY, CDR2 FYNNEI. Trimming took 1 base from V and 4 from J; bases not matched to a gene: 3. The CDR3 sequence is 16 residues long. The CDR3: CASSEEGTGGADTQYF. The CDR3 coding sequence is TGTGCCAGCAGTGAAGAAGGGACAGGGGGCGCAGATACGCAGTATTTT.

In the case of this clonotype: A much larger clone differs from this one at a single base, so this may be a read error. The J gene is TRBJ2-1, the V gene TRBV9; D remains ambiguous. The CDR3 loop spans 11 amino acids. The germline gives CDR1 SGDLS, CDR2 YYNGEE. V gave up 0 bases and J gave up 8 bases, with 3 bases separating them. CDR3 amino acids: CASSVGDEQFF. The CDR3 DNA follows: TGTGCCAGCAGCGTAGGTGATGAGCAGTTCTTC.

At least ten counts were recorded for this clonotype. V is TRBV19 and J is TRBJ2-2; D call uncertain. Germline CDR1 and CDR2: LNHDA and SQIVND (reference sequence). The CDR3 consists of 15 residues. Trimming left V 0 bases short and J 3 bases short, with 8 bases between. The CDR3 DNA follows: TGTGCCAGTAGTATAGAAGGGCCTTACACCGGGGAGCTGTTTTTT. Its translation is CASSIEGPYTGELFF.

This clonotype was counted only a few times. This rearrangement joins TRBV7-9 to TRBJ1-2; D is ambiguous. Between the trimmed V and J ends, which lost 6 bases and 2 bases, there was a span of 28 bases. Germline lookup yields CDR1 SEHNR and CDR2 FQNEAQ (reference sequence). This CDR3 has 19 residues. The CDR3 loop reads CASSTNNPGKAISNYGYTF. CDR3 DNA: TGTGCCAGCAGTACAAACAATCCCGGAAAAGCGATTTCCAACTATGGCTACACCTTC.

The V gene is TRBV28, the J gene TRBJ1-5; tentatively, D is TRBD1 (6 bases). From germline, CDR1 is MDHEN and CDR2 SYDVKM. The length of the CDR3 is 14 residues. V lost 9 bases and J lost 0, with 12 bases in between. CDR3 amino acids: CASAGTYSNQPQHF. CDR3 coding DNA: TGTGCCAGTGCCGGGACATATAGCAATCAGCCCCAGCATTTT.

The CDR3 DNA reads TGTGCCAGCAGTAAATACAGGGGTGTCCACGAGCAGTACTTC. This sequence encodes CASSKYRGVHEQYF. This chain connects TRBV12-3 or TRBV12-4 to TRBJ2-7, with TRBD1 matching 7 bases. V lost 5 bases to trimming and J lost 5 bases; unmatched junction nucleotides: 9. The CDR3 totals 14 residues.